This is a list of T cell receptor beta chains from one sample in a study of cytomegalovirus exposure and HLA in healthy donors. Assay: immunoSEQ multiplex PCR; the TCRdb copy retains only in-frame clones and omits some. The sample includes some 70,000 clones, roughly four fifths of them seen just once. The material sequenced was PBMCs. The receptors here all came from a man aged 18-30 years in good health and CMV-seronegative. Both conserved end residues are part of each CDR3. Each record gives: clone size, D gene, V gene, J gene, CDR3 protein, CDR3 DNA. D genes are given only for firm matches. The size of a clone is reported for some rows only, either as once, few or many, or as a class for expanded clones.

.	TRBD1	TRBV15	TRBJ1-4	CATSRDRGAGEKLFF	TGTGCCACCAGCAGGGACAGGGGCGCCGGGGAAAAACTGTTTTTT
.	.	TRBV5-6	TRBJ1-1	CASSYLERAEAFF	TGTGCCAGCAGCTACCTTGAGCGAGCTGAAGCTTTCTTT
.	.	TRBV30	TRBJ1-5	CAWRAAPRVGLGNQPQHF	TGTGCCTGGAGAGCCGCCCCCAGGGTCGGGTTGGGCAATCAGCCCCAGCATTTT
.	TRBD1	TRBV2	TRBJ1-1	CASRKRTGGMSGTEAFF	TGTGCCAGCAGGAAAAGGACAGGAGGGATGAGTGGCACTGAAGCTTTCTTT
.	TRBD1	TRBV28	TRBJ1-1	CGSSLQIMTGANTEAFF	TGTGGCAGCAGCCTTCAGATCATGACAGGGGCGAACACTGAAGCTTTCTTT
.	.	TRBV7-8	TRBJ1-1	CASSLVGVNTEAFF	TGTGCCAGCAGCTTAGTCGGGGTGAACACTGAAGCTTTCTTT
.	.	TRBV5-6	TRBJ2-5	CASSFGVETQYF	TGTGCCAGCAGCTTCGGGGTTGAGACCCAGTACTTC
.	.	TRBV13	TRBJ1-5	CASSLSGEPNQPQHF	TGTGCCAGCAGCTTATCAGGGGAACCCAATCAGCCCCAGCATTTT
.	.	TRBV4-1	TRBJ1-5	CASSQGEAAASNQPQNF	TGCGCCAGCAGCCAAGGTGAGGCTGCGGCTAGCAATCAGCCCCAGAATTTT
.	.	TRBV7-9	TRBJ2-7	CASSPMDEQYF	TGTGCCAGCAGCCCTATGGACGAGCAGTACTTC
.	TRBD1	TRBV5-1	TRBJ2-3	CASSFKDRSSTDTQYF	TGCGCCAGCAGCTTCAAGGACAGGTCTAGCACAGATACGCAGTATTTT
.	TRBD2	TRBV2	TRBJ2-3	CASSAFSGTDTQYF	TGTGCCAGCAGTGCTTTTAGCGGGACAGATACGCAGTATTTT
.	TRBD1	TRBV28	TRBJ1-1	CASNTPGQRPTEAFF	TGTGCCAGCAATACCCCGGGACAGAGACCCACTGAAGCTTTCTTT
.	.	TRBV9	TRBJ2-1	CASSLTEGIATEQFF	TGTGCCAGCAGCCTCACCGAAGGAATAGCGACCGAGCAGTTCTTC
.	.	TRBV30	TRBJ1-2	CAWITPANYGYTF	TGTGCCTGGATCACACCAGCTAACTATGGCTACACCTTC
few	.	TRBV28	TRBJ1-2	CASSLLVRGYGYTF	TGTGCCAGCAGTTTACTTGTCAGGGGCTATGGCTACACCTTC
.	TRBD1	TRBV7-6	TRBJ1-2	CASSPGAGQGYGYTF	TGTGCCAGCAGCCCCGGCGCGGGACAGGGGTATGGCTACACCTTC
.	.	TRBV28	TRBJ2-5	CASSSHRARAQETQYF	TGTGCCAGCAGTTCTCACAGGGCCCGAGCCCAAGAGACCCAGTACTTC
.	TRBD2	TRBV9	TRBJ2-1	CASSAAGRTYNEQFF	TGTGCCAGCAGCGCAGCGGGACGGACCTACAATGAGCAGTTCTTC
few	TRBD1	TRBV4-3	TRBJ1-2	CASSQGLAGGQGYTF	TGCGCCAGCAGCCAAGGGCTTGCAGGGGGCCAGGGCTACACCTTC
.	.	TRBV6-5	TRBJ1-2	CASSSVDRHYGYTF	TGTGCCAGCAGTTCAGTTGACAGACACTATGGCTACACCTTC
.	.	TRBV29-1	TRBJ1-1	CSVVTGNTEAFF	TGCAGCGTGGTAACAGGAAACACTGAAGCTTTCTTT
.	.	TRBV14	TRBJ2-1	CASSQDLSTNEQFF	TGTGCCAGCAGCCAAGATCTATCAACCAATGAGCAGTTCTTC
.	.	TRBV5-4	TRBJ1-5	CASSLGGDTYRNQPQHF	TGTGCCAGCAGCTTGGGGGGGGATACCTATCGCAATCAGCCCCAGCATTTT
.	TRBD2	TRBV27	TRBJ2-3	CASSSLRTSGTGTDTQYF	TGTGCCAGCAGTTCACTGCGGACTAGCGGGACGGGGACAGATACGCAGTATTTT
.	.	TRBV7-2	TRBJ2-7	CATTLSFVQGNEQYF	TGTGCCACTACACTTAGCTTTGTGCAGGGGAACGAGCAGTACTTC
.	TRBD2	TRBV9	TRBJ2-7	CASSMGTSGRAASYEQYF	TGTGCCAGCAGCATGGGGACTAGCGGGAGGGCCGCGTCCTACGAGCAGTACTTC
few	.	TRBV6-6	TRBJ1-3	CASNRGHSSGNTIYF	TGTGCCAGCAATCGGGGACACAGCTCTGGAAACACCATATATTTT